Below are 28 T cell receptor beta chains sequenced from a single sample in a study of breast tumors, draining lymph nodes, adjacent tissues. Axillary draining lymph nodes of breast cancer patients supplied the node samples. TCRdb re-called the multiplex PCR reads through MiXCR, storing one row per CDR3 protein. The table shows 180,000 or so distinct CDR3 sequences, with 30% to 40% occurring only once. The specimen sequenced was axillary lymph node tissue. The source of these receptors is a female donor with breast cancer. Some clones in this sample may be carry-over from other donors' samples.

In this sample, this clonotype turned up once. A read error is possible here, since a much larger clone lies one base away. CDR3 bases: TGTGCCAGCAGTCATGGCGGGAGGGCCGACAATGAGCAGTTCTTC. Translated, it gives CASSHGGRADNEQFF. This chain connects TRBV6-5 to TRBJ2-1; 9 bases fit TRBD2. V trimming: 5 bases; J trimming: 5 bases; junction bases outside the gene matches: 7. The CDR3 contains 15 residues. Germline V lookup: CDR1 MNHEY, CDR2 SVGAGI.

The J gene is TRBJ2-1, the V gene TRBV7-9; 7 positions match TRBD2. Germline trimming cut 5 bases from V and 0 bases from J; bases unmatched to any gene: 13. The CDR3 is 18 residues long. In germline, CDR1 is SEHNR, CDR2 FQNEAQ (reference sequence). CDR3 protein: CASSRDIAGQSSYNEQFF. DNA for the CDR3: TGTGCCAGCAGCCGGGATATAGCGGGCCAGAGCTCCTACAATGAGCAGTTCTTC. The entire variable domain, with the rest obtained from reference TRBV7-9 and TRBJ2-1, is as follows: DTGVSQNPRHKITKRGQNVTFRCDPISEHNRLYWYRQTLGQGPEFLTYFQNEAQLEKSRLLSDRFSAERPKGSFSTLEIQRTEQGDSAMYLCASSRDIAGQSSYNEQFFGPGTRLTVL.

This clonotype was observed many times. The J gene is TRBJ2-5, the V gene TRBV2, with D tentatively TRBD2 (5 bases). Germline CDR1 and CDR2: SNHLY and FYNNEI. V was clipped by 0 bases and J by 1 base, with 9 bases between them. This CDR3 region has 15 residues. CDR3 in amino acids: CASSEALAFQETQYF. The CDR3 nucleotides are TGTGCCAGCAGTGAAGCGCTAGCCTTCCAAGAGACCCAGTACTTC. Drawing the rest from reference TRBV2 and TRBJ2-5, the complete variable domain is EPEVTQTPSHQVTQMGQEVILRCVPISNHLYFYWYRQILGQKVEFLVSFYNNEISEKSEIFDDQFSVERPDGSNFTLKIRSTKLEDSAMYFCASSEALAFQETQYFGPGTRLLVL.

V usage is TRBV4-1 and J usage is TRBJ1-1, with D possibly TRBD1 on 5 matching bases. The CDR3 consists of 13 residues. The germline gives CDR1 MGHRA, CDR2 YSYEKL. Trimming took off 4 bases at V and 10 bases at J, with 16 bases between the two ends. The CDR3 here is CASSPRDSSRAFF. In nucleotides, the CDR3 is TGCGCCAGCAGCCCAAGAGACAGTTCACGAGCTTTCTTT.

This clonotype was detected many times. The rearrangement uses TRBV20-1 and TRBJ1-5; possible D gene TRBD1, 6 bases. V was shortened by 4 bases and J by 7 bases, with 14 bases between the two germline ends. CDR1 DFQATT and CDR2 SNEGSKA come from the germline V gene (reference sequence). CDR3 length equals 13 residues. The CDR3 here is CSATRGLGQPQHF. The DNA of the CDR3 is TGCAGTGCTACGAGGGGGTTAGGGCAGCCCCAGCATTTT.

The chain links TRBV12-3 or TRBV12-4 to TRBJ2-3; D is perhaps TRBD1 or TRBD2 (6 bases each). V shed 7 bases and J shed 9 bases, with 29 bases lying between them. This CDR3 is 17 amino acids long. This CDR3 is CASIAHGELSGGGTQYF. The CDR3 nucleotides are TGTGCCAGCATCGCCCATGGGGAGTTGTCCGGGGGCGGGACGCAGTATTTT.

This clonotype occurred many times. V usage is TRBV5-6 and J usage is TRBJ1-2; a possible D gene is TRBD1 (6 bases). V dropped 2 bases and J dropped 4 bases, with 12 bases sitting between them. Germline V gene sequence: CDR1 SGHDT, CDR2 YYEEEE. This CDR3 is 14 amino acids long. In DNA, the CDR3 is TGTGCCAGCAGCTTCGAGAGGACAGTCTATGGCTACACCTTC. This translates into CASSFERTVYGYTF.

The chain carries TRBV29-1 and TRBJ2-2; 7 bases agree with TRBD2. The length of the CDR3 is 16 residues. V shed 5 bases and J 2 bases; nucleotides not matched to a gene: 11. CDR1 is SQVTM and CDR2 is ANQGSEA in the germline V gene. In nucleotides, the CDR3 is TGCAGCGTTTCCAGGGCTAGCGGCTTTAACACCGGGGAGCTGTTTTTT. Protein product: CSVSRASGFNTGELFF.

To note about this clonotype: Without the conserved terminal phenylalanine or tryptophan, this CDR3 likely stems from a read error. V usage is TRBV30 and J usage is TRBJ2-3; D is uncertain. The V end was cut by 6 bases, the J end by 0 bases, with 4 bases between. Germline CDR1 is GTSNPN and CDR2 is SVGIG (reference sequence). CDR3 length equals 11 residues. The CDR3 here is CACSSTDTQYS. The CDR3 coding sequence is TGTGCCTGCTCGAGCACAGATACGCAGTATTCT.

This clonotype has at least ten counts. The chain joins TRBV9 to TRBJ2-3; D assignment may be TRBD1 or TRBD2 (6 bases each). The germline V and J ends were trimmed by 5 bases and 2 bases, with 12 bases remaining between them. Germline V CDR1 and CDR2: SGDLS, YYNGEE. The CDR3 sequence is 14 residues long. The chain's CDR3 is CASRGGHFTDTQYF. For the CDR3, the DNA is TGTGCCAGCAGGGGGGGACACTTCACAGATACGCAGTATTTT.

The V gene is TRBV15, the J gene TRBJ1-6; 8 positions agree with TRBD1. The J segment lost 7 bases and the V segment lost 3 bases, leaving 11 bases of the junction unmatched. The germline CDR1 and CDR2 sequences are LNHNV and YYDKDF (reference sequence). The CDR3 runs 17 residues. The DNA for the CDR3 is TGTGCCACCAGCAGCTCCTACGCTACAGGGGGGAATTCACCCCTCCACTTT. It is translated as CATSSSYATGGNSPLHF. Filled out from reference TRBV15 and TRBJ1-6, the complete variable domain reads DAMVIQNPRYQVTQFGKPVTLSCSQTLNHNVMYWYQQKSSQAPKLLFHYYDKDFNNEADTPDNFQSRRPNTSFCFLDIRSPGLGDTAMYLCATSSSYATGGNSPLHFGNGTRLTVT.

This clonotype came up many times. The chain links TRBV5-5 to TRBJ2-1, with 9 bases lining up with TRBD1. Germline-derived CDR1 and CDR2 are SGHKS and YYEKEE (reference sequence). V lost 4 bases to trimming and J lost 7 bases; unmatched junction nucleotides: 9. This CDR3 region has 15 residues. CDR3 sequence: CASSVQGAISNEQFF. Here the CDR3 DNA reads TGTGCCAGCAGCGTACAGGGGGCGATCTCTAATGAGCAGTTCTTC.

This chain joins TRBV4-1 and TRBJ1-2, with TRBD1 matching over 7 bases. CDR3 length: 13 residues. V dropped 4 bases and J dropped 7; count of bases not matched to a gene: 6. Germline CDR1 reads MGHRA; CDR2 reads YSYEKL. CDR3 in amino acids: CASSPQGSRGYTF. For the CDR3, the DNA is TGCGCCAGCAGCCCACAGGGGTCCCGTGGCTACACCTTC.

Ten or more counts support this clonotype. This sequence joins TRBV7-6 and TRBJ1-4, with 7 bases that match TRBD1. CDR1 and CDR2 from the germline V gene are SGHVS and FNYEAQ. There are 17 residues in the CDR3. V was pared by 2 bases and J by 0 bases, with 6 bases of the junction left unmatched. This CDR3 is CASSLRQGASTNEKLFF. The CDR3 DNA follows: TGTGCCAGCAGCTTAAGACAGGGAGCCTCAACTAATGAAAAACTGTTTTTT.

This clonotype was counted many times. V is TRBV7-2 and J is TRBJ2-1; 8 positions agree with TRBD1. CDR3 length equals 16 residues. CDR1 and CDR2 (germline): SGHTA, FQGNSA. Trimming removed 1 base from V and 4 bases from J; junction bases left unmatched: 6. CDR3: CASSLVPDRVYNEQFF. CDR3 sequence (DNA): TGTGCCAGCAGCTTAGTCCCGGACAGGGTTTACAATGAGCAGTTCTTC. Full variable domain (missing parts from reference TRBV7-2 and TRBJ2-1): GAGVSQSPSNKVTEKGKDVELRCDPISGHTALYWYRQSLGQGLEFLIYFQGNSAPDKSGLPSDRFSAERTGGSVSTLTIQRTQQEDSAVYLCASSLVPDRVYNEQFFGPGTRLTVL.

This clonotype occurred many times. The chain uses TRBV5-4 and TRBJ2-3; TRBD1 matches at 10 bases. Looked up from germline, CDR1 is SGHNT and CDR2 is YYREEE (reference sequence). After removal of 4 bases from V and 7 bases from J, the junction contained 9 bases not matched to a gene. CDR3 length: 15 residues. The CDR3 loop reads CASSPRDRGTHTQYF. The CDR3 DNA reads TGTGCCAGCAGCCCCCGGGACAGGGGAACCCATACGCAGTATTTT.

This clonotype was picked up many times. The CDR3 loop is CSALLTGVGGYGYTF. DNA for the CDR3: TGCAGTGCTCTCCTAACAGGGGTAGGTGGCTATGGCTACACCTTC. V gene TRBV20-1 combines with J gene TRBJ1-2; 7 bases fit TRBD1. Germline CDR1 reads DFQATT; CDR2 reads SNEGSKA (reference sequence). This CDR3 is 15 amino acids long. Trimming removed 5 bases from V and 4 bases from J; junction bases left unmatched: 13.

This clonotype has ten or more counts. This chain links TRBV20-1 with TRBJ2-1; TRBD1 might be the D (6 bases). This CDR3 is 11 amino acids long. CDR1 and CDR2 (germline): DFQATT, SNEGSKA (reference sequence). V was trimmed by 4 bases and J by 5 bases, leaving 6 bases between them. CDR3 nucleotides: TGCAGTGCTACAGGGGACAATGAGCAGTTCTTC. Translated: CSATGDNEQFF.

As regards this clonotype: A much more abundant neighbour one base away suggests this may be a read error. This rearrangement joins TRBV28 to TRBJ2-1, with 8 positions matching TRBD2. Germline assignment: CDR1 MDHEN and CDR2 SYDVKM. This CDR3 spans 16 amino acids. CDR3 DNA sequence: TGTGCCAGCAGGGTTGGTGGACTAGCTCATTTCAATAAGCAGTTCTTC. Protein product: CASRVGGLAHFNKQFF.

The chain joins TRBV4-1 to TRBJ2-5, with a tentative D call TRBD2 (5 bases). This CDR3 has 15 residues. The germline gives CDR1 MGHRA, CDR2 YSYEKL. V lost 3 bases and J lost 0, with 11 bases in between. The CDR3 here is CASSHLTGDQETQYF. DNA of the CDR3: TGCGCCAGCAGCCATCTGACCGGGGACCAAGAGACCCAGTACTTC.

This clonotype was seen ten or more times. The chain employs TRBV11-2 and TRBJ1-4; 9 positions match TRBD1. After removal of 6 bases from V and 10 bases from J, the junction contained 9 bases not matched to a gene. Germline V gene sequence: CDR1 SGHAT, CDR2 FQNNGV. The CDR3 extends over 14 amino acids. The CDR3 region has the DNA TGTGCCAGCAGTCCGGGACAGGGATCAAGAAAACTGTTTTTT. It is translated as CASSPGQGSRKLFF.

CDR3 bases: TGTGCCAGCCAAAAAGGGGGGGGCGCTTTCTTT. The encoded protein is CASQKGGGAFF. The gene calls are TRBV9 and TRBJ1-1; TRBD1 is a possible D gene (6 bases). The germline V gene encodes CDR1 SGDLS and CDR2 YYNGEE. The CDR3 has 11 amino acids. V lost 7 bases, J lost 11 bases, and 15 bases lay in between.

V is TRBV9 and J is TRBJ2-3; TRBD2 matches at 10 bases. The V and J ends lost 5 bases and 7 bases, in that order; junction bases with no gene match: 10. The CDR3 is 15 amino acids. CDR1 and CDR2 from the germline V gene are SGDLS and YYNGEE. The CDR3 loop is CASSPTAGGPNTQYF. The DNA of the CDR3 is TGTGCCAGCAGTCCCACAGCGGGAGGGCCGAATACGCAGTATTTT. Based on the CDR3 plus reference TRBV9 and TRBJ2-3, the full variable domain is DSGVTQTPKHLITATGQRVTLRCSPRSGDLSVYWYQQSLDQGLQFLIQYYNGEERAKGNILERFSAQQFPDLHSELNLSSLELGDSALYFCASSPTAGGPNTQYFGPGTRLTVL.

This clonotype was seen repeatedly, ten times or more. V gene TRBV7-9 combines with J gene TRBJ2-6; 9 bases agree with TRBD1. This CDR3 spans 18 amino acids. The germline V gene encodes CDR1 SEHNR and CDR2 FQNEAQ (reference sequence). J gave up 2 bases and V 3 bases, and 8 bases lay outside the gene matches. CDR3 DNA sequence: TGTGCCAGCAGCTTCCCGGGACAGGGTATTACTGGGGCCAACGTCCTGACTTTC. Translating gives CASSFPGQGITGANVLTF.

Points on this clonotype: A much larger clone is a single base away; this may be a read error. CDR3 region: CSASSGRAGTEQFF. As DNA, the CDR3 is TGCAGTGCTTCTAGCGGGAGGGCGGGAACTGAGCAGTTCTTC. The genes are TRBV20-1 and TRBJ2-1, with 12 bases fitting TRBD2. The germline gives CDR1 DFQATT, CDR2 SNEGSKA (reference sequence). The CDR3 consists of 14 residues. V was clipped by 5 bases and J by 9 bases; unmatched bases: 8.

This clonotype was seen at least ten times. V and J are TRBV18 and TRBJ2-7, with 9 bases fitting TRBD1. Germline trimming cut 3 bases from V and 0 bases from J; bases unmatched to any gene: 3. The germline V gene encodes CDR1 KGHSH and CDR2 LQKENI. The CDR3 consists of 15 residues. This CDR3 is CASSPGTGSSYEQYF. CDR3 in DNA: TGTGCCAGCTCACCCGGGACAGGGTCCTCCTACGAGCAGTACTTC.

This clonotype was seen a handful of times. The chain recombines TRBV2 with TRBJ1-1, with D perhaps matching TRBD1 (5 bases). V shed 6 bases and J shed 6 bases, with 14 bases lying between them. The V gene's germline CDR1 is SNHLY and CDR2 FYNNEI. The CDR3 is 13 residues long. The chain's CDR3 is CASSGEGVAEAFF. CDR3 DNA sequence: TGTGCCAGCAGCGGAGAAGGGGTGGCTGAAGCTTTCTTT.

The chain uses TRBV7-3 and TRBJ2-3, with D maybe TRBD1 (6 bases). CDR1 and CDR2 from the germline V gene are SGHTA and FQGTGA. CDR3 length: 15 residues. The V gene lost 3 bases and the J gene lost 11 bases, with 21 bases spanning the gap. The CDR3 bases are TGTGCCAGCAGCTTCACAGGGATAGGCAGGAATGAGCAGTATTTT. This encodes CASSFTGIGRNEQYF. The full variable domain, in which reference TRBV7-3 and TRBJ2-3 provide the parts outside the CDR3, is GAGVSQTPSNKVTEKGKYVELRCDPISGHTALYWYRQSLGQGPEFLIYFQGTGAADDSGLPNDRFFAVRPEGSVSTLKIQRTERGDSAVYLCASSFTGIGRNEQYFGPGTRLTVL.